Here is one T cell receptor (beta chain) with its context. Its antigen is currently unknown. The use of a sample-barcoded 5' primer and a J-beta primer mix characterized a second PCR of roughly 6 to 11 cycles. TCRdb reprocessed the 5' RACE reads via MiXCR and lists one record per CDR3 protein. The sample has over 600,000 distinct CDR3 sequences; 45% to 70% are singletons. The sample originates from a study of blood T cells in healthy people across ages. General observations from the study: Diversity figures derived from one million T cells were judged to underestimate the true value. Getting older went along with TCR beta diversity per million T cells dropping roughly linearly.

Healthy Caucasian individuals from Russia aged about 6 to 95 served as donors. CDR1 SGDLS and CDR2 YYNGEE come from the germline V gene. The CDR3 length is 16 residues. V lost 3 bases to trimming and J lost 1 base, with 16 bases between them. The specimen was blood. This sequence joins TRBV9 and TRBJ1-1; D might be TRBD1 (6 bases). The origin of this receptor is a man between 35 and 55 years old in good health. CDR3 nucleotide sequence: TGTGCCAGCAGCGCCGGACAGACGATTGGGAACACTGAAGCTTTCTTT. Encoded protein: CASSAGQTIGNTEAFF.